These 2 T cell receptor beta chains were sequenced from one sample in a study of CXCR3-negative and CXCR3-positive naive CD8 T cells (dated by TCRdb to between 2018 and 2021). On the study overall, not on this receptor specifically: TRB CDR3s from CXCR3-positive naive cells showed higher hydrophobicity (lower Kidera factor 4), lower energy, and higher strength and volume indices than CXCR3-negative naive cells.

Their target antigens are unknown. For sequencing, a NextSeq 550 was employed. The Human TCR Profiling Kit (MiLaboratory) was used to make UMI-labeled 5' RACE TRB cDNA libraries. TCRdb reprocessed the sequencing reads and holds a single record per CDR3 protein sequence, with no DNA. In this sample's table one finds about 5,700 distinct CDR3 sequences. The top ten clonotypes cover 1.9% of the sample. The sample comprised naive CXCR3+ CD8+ T cells from blood. The cell subset or site label corresponds to: CD45RO-CCR7+CD27+CD95- naive CD8+ T cells expressing CXCR3 (TNR3+). Receptors were obtained from a human donor in good health. Some clones in this sample may be carry-over from other donors' samples.

The chain carries TRBV30 and TRBJ2-7. The germline CDR1 and CDR2 sequences are GTSNPN and SVGIG (reference sequence). This CDR3 spans 14 amino acids. Here the CDR3 reads CAWSWTGLSYEQYF.

This clonotype is medium-sized by frequency. CDR3 amino acids: CASTAGPGNQETQYF. The genes are TRBV12-3 or TRBV12-4 and TRBJ2-5; TCRdb returns TRBD1, unconfirmable since there is no DNA. This CDR3 is 15 amino acids long.